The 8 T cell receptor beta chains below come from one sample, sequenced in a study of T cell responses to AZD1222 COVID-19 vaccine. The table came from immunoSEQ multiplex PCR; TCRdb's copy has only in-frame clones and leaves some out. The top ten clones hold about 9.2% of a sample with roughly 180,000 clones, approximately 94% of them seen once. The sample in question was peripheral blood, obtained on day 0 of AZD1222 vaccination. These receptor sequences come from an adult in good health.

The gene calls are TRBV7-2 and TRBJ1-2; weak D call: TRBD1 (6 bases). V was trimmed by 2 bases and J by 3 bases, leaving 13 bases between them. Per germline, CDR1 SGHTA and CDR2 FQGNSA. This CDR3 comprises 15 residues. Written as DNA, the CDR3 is TGTGCCAGCAGCTTATTCTCAGGGGTGGACTATGGCTACACCTTC. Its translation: CASSLFSGVDYGYTF.

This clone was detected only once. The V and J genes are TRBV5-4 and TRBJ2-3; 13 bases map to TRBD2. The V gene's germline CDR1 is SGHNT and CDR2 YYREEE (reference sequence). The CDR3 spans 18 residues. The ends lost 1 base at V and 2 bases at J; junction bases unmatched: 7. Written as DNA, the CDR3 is TGTGCCAGCAGCTTGTTTGGGACTAGCGGGGCCCTCACAGATACGCAGTATTTT. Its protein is CASSLFGTSGALTDTQYF.

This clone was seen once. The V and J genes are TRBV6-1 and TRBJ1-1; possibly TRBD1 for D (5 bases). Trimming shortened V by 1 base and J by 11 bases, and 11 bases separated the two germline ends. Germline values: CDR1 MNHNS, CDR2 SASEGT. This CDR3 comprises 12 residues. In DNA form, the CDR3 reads TGTGCCAGCAGTGAAGGGGACCTACAGGCTTTCTTT. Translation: CASSEGDLQAFF.

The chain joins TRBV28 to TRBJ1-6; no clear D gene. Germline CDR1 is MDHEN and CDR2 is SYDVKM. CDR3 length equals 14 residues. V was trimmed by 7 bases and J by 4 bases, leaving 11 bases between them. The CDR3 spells CASKQAGYNSPLHF. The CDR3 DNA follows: TGTGCCAGCAAACAAGCGGGGTATAATTCACCCCTCCACTTT.

CDR3 nucleotides: TGTGCCAGCAGCTTGGCGCTGCAGCGACTAGACTATGGCTACACCTTC. Translated: CASSLALQRLDYGYTF. This chain links TRBV5-6 with TRBJ1-2; no reliable D call. V was pared by 0 bases and J by 3 bases, with 15 bases between. The CDR3 is 16 amino acids. Germline CDR1 is SGHDT and CDR2 is YYEEEE.

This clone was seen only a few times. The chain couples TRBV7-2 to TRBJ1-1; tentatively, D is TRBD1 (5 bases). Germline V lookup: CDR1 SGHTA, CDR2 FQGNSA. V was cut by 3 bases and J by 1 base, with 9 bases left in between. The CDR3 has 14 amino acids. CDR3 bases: TGTGCCAGCAGCTTGCAGGGATGGAACACTGAAGCTTTCTTT. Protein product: CASSLQGWNTEAFF.

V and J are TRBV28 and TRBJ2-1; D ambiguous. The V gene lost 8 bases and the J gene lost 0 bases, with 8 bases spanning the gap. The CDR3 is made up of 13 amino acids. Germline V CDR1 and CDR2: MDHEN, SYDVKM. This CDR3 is CASSPGSYNEQFF. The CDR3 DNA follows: TGTGCCAGCTCCCCTGGCTCCTACAATGAGCAGTTCTTC. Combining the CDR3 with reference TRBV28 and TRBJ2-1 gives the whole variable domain DVKVTQSSRYLVKRTGEKVFLECVQDMDHENMFWYRQDPGLGLRLIYFSYDVKMKEKGDIPEGYSVSREKKERFSLILESASTNQTSMYLCASSPGSYNEQFFGPGTRLTVL.

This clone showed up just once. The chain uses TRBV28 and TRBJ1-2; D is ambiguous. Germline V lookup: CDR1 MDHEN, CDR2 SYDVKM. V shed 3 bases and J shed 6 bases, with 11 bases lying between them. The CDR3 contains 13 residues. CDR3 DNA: TGTGCCAGCAGTTTGGGCCATCGCGATGGCTACACCTTC. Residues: CASSLGHRDGYTF.